This section outlines one TCR beta chain sequence together with its context. The antigen is unknown. Extraction of RNA preceded its reverse transcription into cDNA, which served as the sequencing template. The assay was immunoSEQ multiplex PCR, and TCRdb's table has in-frame clones only and misses some. The sample lists a few hundred thousand clones, approximately 38% occurring once. The treatment is: oral pan-JAK inhibitor, 5-10 mg twice daily. The sample is drawn from a study of CD8+ T cells in alopecia areata. Study-wide background: The drug, tofacitinib, lasted 6 to 18 months, followed by 6 months off drug.

General study findings and limits: Scalp clonality, together with expanded CD8+ clones among the top 100, fell significantly with tofacitinib. In lesional scalp, particularly from alopecia totalis/universalis, clonality was higher than in normal scalp.

Sequencing was performed on CD4+ T cells sorted from blood, taken between weeks 30 and 35, from a patient treated with tofacitinib. The clonotype originates from a human donor with alopecia areata.

The CDR3 region is CAFSRETYEQYF. DNA of the CDR3: TGTGCCTTCTCACGGGAAACCTACGAGCAGTACTTC. The rearrangement links TRBV30 to TRBJ2-7; TRBD2 is a possible D gene (5 bases). Trimming left V 7 bases short and J 2 bases short, with 12 bases between. The CDR3 contains 12 residues. Germline loops: CDR1 GTSNPN, CDR2 SVGIG (reference sequence).